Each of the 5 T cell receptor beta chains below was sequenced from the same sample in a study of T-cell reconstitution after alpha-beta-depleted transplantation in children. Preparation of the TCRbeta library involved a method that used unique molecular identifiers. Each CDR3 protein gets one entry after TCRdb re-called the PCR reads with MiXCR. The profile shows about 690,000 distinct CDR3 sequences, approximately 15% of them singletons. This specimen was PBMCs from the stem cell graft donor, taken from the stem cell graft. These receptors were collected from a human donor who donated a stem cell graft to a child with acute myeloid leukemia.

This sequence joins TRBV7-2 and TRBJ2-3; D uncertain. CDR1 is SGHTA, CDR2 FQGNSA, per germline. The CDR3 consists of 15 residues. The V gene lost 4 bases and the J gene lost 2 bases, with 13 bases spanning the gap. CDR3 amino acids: CASSSLGIVTDTQYF. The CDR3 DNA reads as TGTGCCAGCAGCTCCTTGGGGATAGTCACAGATACGCAGTATTTT.

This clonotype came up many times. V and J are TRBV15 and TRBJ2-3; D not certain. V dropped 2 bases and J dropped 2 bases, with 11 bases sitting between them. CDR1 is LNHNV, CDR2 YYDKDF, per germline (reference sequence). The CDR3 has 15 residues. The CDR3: CATSRRRHPTDTQYF. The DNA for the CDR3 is TGTGCCACCAGCAGACGTAGACATCCCACAGATACGCAGTATTTT.

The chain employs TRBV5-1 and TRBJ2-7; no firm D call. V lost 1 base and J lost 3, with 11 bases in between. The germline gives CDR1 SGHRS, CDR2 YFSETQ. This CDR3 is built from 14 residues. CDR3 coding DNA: TGCGCCAGCAGCTTGAGGGCACCTAGCTACGAGCAGTACTTC. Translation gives CASSLRAPSYEQYF. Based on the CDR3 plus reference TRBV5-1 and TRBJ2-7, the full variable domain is KAGVTQTPRYLIKTRGQQVTLSCSPISGHRSVSWYQQTPGQGLQFLFEYFSETQRNKGNFPGRFSGRQFSNSRSEMNVSTLELGDSALYLCASSLRAPSYEQYFGPGTRLTVT.

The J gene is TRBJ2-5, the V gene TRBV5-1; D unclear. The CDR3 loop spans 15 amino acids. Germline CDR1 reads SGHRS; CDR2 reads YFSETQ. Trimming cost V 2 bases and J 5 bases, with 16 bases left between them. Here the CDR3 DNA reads TGCGCCAGCAGCTTAGGAACTGCCCCAAGTGAGACCCAGTACTTC. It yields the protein CASSLGTAPSETQYF.

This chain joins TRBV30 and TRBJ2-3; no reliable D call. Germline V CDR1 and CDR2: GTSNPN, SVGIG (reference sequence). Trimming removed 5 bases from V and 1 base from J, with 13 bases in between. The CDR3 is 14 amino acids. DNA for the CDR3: TGTGCCTGGTCCCAGTTTAGGGGCACAGATACGCAGTATTTT. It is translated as CAWSQFRGTDTQYF.